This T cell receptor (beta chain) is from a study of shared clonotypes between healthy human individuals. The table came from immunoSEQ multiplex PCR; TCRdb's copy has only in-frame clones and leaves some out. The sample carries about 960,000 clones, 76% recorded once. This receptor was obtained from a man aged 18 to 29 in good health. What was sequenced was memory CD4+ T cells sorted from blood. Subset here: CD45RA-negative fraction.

The chain's CDR3 is CASSPRQGEIVAFF. The CDR3 DNA sequence: TGTGCCAGCTCTCCGCGACAGGGTGAGATCGTAGCTTTCTTT. The J gene is TRBJ1-1, the V gene TRBV18, with 7 positions matching TRBD1. Germline V CDR1 and CDR2: KGHSH, LQKENI. V trimming: 6 bases; J trimming: 10 bases; junction bases outside the gene matches: 14. The CDR3 covers 14 residues.